The rows below give T cell receptor beta chains drawn from one sample of a study of shared clonotypes between healthy human individuals. The assay was immunoSEQ multiplex PCR, and TCRdb's table has in-frame clones only and misses some. The sample lists 2 million to 2.5 million clones; about 92% were seen once. The sequencing sample was made of naive CD4+ T cells from PBMCs. Receptors originate from a young man in good health. Some clones in this sample may be carry-over from other donors' samples. Both conserved end residues are part of each CDR3.

V	CDR3
TRBV18	CASSPMQASSTDTQYF
TRBV7-9	CASSAGRENTEAFF
TRBV30	CAWSVVIQETQYF
TRBV5-6	CASGTGGKEPQHF
TRBV28	CASSLGRNTYEQYF
TRBV4-1	CASSQDDAFLAKNIQYF
TRBV7-3	CASSLIGGLQSTEAFF
TRBV27	CASSSYPKLRQSDTQYF
TRBV6-6	CASSYGGSNQPQHF
TRBV30	CALGQENTGELFF
TRBV5-1	CASSAPEGTNEKLFF
TRBV2	CASSKGLAGATDTQYF
TRBV18	CASSPNGGNLGEQYF
TRBV2	CASSDGGNQPQHF
TRBV28	CASSLNAYRVGYTF